Judged by abundance, the clone carrying this T cell receptor (beta chain) is medium-sized. Antigen unknown. The sample originates from a study of CD8+ T cells in alopecia areata. Study-level points and caveats: Scalp sample sequencing also detects resident alphabeta T cells of normal skin.

In germline, CDR1 is SGHTS, CDR2 YDEGEE. This CDR3 region has 15 residues. V shed 1 base and J shed 3 bases, with 11 bases lying between them. CD4+ cells of roughly five patients were subjected to sorting into CD25+CD127- cells. PBMC-derived CD4+ and CD8+ T cells were sorted. RNA was isolated and reverse transcribed to cDNA, the sequencing template. Produced via immunoSEQ multiplex PCR; TCRdb's table is partial and in-frame only. The sample lists 35,000 to 45,000 clones; nearly 55% were seen once. The clonotype was recovered from a human donor with alopecia areata. The chain is built from TRBV5-8 and TRBJ2-4; weak D call: TRBD1 (6 bases). The sequencing sample was made of CD4+ Tregs sorted from blood. CDR3 region: CASSLSGALKNIQYF. The CDR3 region has the DNA TGTGCCAGCAGCTTGTCAGGGGCCCTCAAAAACATTCAGTACTTC.